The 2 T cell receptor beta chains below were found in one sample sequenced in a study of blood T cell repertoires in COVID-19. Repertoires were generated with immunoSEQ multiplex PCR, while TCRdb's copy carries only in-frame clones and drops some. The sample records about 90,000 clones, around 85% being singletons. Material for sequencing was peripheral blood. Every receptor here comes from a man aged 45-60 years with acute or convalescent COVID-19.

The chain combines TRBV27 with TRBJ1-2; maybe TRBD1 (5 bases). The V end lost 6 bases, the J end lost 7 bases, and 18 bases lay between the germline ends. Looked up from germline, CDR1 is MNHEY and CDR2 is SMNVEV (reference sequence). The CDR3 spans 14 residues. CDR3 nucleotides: TGTGCCAGCAGCGAGACAGCCTTTGTGGGTGGCTACACCTTC. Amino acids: CASSETAFVGGYTF.

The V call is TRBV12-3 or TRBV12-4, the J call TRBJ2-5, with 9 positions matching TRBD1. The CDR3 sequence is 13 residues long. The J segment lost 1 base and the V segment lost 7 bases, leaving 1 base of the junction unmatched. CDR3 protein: CASTQGAQETQYF. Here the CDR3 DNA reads TGTGCCAGCACACAGGGGGCCCAAGAGACCCAGTACTTC.